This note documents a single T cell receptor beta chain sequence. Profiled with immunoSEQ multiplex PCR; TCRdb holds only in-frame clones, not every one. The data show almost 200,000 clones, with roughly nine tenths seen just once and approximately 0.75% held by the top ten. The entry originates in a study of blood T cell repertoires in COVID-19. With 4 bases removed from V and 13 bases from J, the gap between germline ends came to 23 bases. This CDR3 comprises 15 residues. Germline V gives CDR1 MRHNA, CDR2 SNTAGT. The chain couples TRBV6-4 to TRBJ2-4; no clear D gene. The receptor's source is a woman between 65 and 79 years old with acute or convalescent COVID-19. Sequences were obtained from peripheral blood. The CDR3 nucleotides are TGTGCCAGCAGTGCATACTCGTCCCACCCCTCACTCCAGTACTTC. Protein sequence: CASSAYSSHPSLQYF.